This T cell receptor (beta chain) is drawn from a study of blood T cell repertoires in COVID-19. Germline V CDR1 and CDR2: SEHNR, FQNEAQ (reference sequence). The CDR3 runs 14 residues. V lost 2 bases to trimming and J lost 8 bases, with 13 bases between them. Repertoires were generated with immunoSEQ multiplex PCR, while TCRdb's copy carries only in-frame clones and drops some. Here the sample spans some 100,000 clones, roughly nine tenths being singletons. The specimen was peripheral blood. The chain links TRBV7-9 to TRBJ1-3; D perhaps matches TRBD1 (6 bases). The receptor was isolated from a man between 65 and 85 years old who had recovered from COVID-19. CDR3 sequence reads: CASSLSQGVHTIYF. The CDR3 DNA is TGTGCCAGCAGCTTATCACAGGGCGTACACACCATATATTTT.